This T cell receptor beta chain was sequenced in a study of PD-1 blockade in classical Hodgkin lymphoma. Study-wide findings and caveats: Baseline diversity resembling that of newly diagnosed patients was seen in complete responders.

V gave up 6 bases and J gave up 5 bases; unmatched junction bases: 8. Per germline, CDR1 LNHDA and CDR2 SQIVND (reference sequence). The CDR3 runs to 14 residues. Libraries were prepared by immunoSEQ multiplex PCR; TCRdb keeps only in-frame clonotypes and omits some of them. The data show around 100,000 clones, with around 89% seen just once and around 7% held by the top ten. All patients relapsed after autologous stem cell transplantation, and brentuximab vedotin exposure varied. In its sample, this clone was seen a few times. The antigen is undetermined. This material consisted of peripheral blood mononuclear cells (PBMCs), taken before the second cycle of nivolumab. The chain uses TRBV19 and TRBJ1-1; TRBD1 matches at 8 bases. The clonotype originates from a human donor with classical Hodgkin lymphoma. CDR3 in DNA: TGTGCCAGTAGCCGCCGGGACAGGTTTACTGAAGCTTTCTTT. This codes for CASSRRDRFTEAFF.